This T cell receptor beta chain was captured in a study of blood T cells in healthy people across ages. Study-level information: Capture via template switching afforded approximately one barcoded beta molecule per two T cells. Study observations and caveats: Age advanced and TCR beta diversity per million T cells fell, roughly linearly.

Isolation recovered at least 6 million PBMCs from every sample. The second PCR ran roughly 6 to 11 cycles with a sample-barcoded 5' primer and J-beta primers. All samples yielded 2.5 million or more CDR3-containing paired-end reads. TCRdb re-called the 5' RACE reads through MiXCR, storing one row per CDR3 protein. The sample contains 700,000 to 850,000 distinct CDR3 sequences, about 36% of which appear only once. This CDR3 spans 14 amino acids. A note on this clonotype: Its target is unknown. A junction boundary mismatches the germline segment, possibly from a read error.

Input material: blood. The chain links TRBV12-3 or TRBV12-4 to TRBJ1-2; TRBD1 agrees at 8 bases. This clonotype was sampled from a man between 18 and 29 years old in good health. CDR3 sequence reads: CASSLGQGIYGCTF. The DNA for the CDR3 is TGTGCCAGCAGTCTAGGACAGGGCATCTATGGCTGCACCTTC.